This TCR beta chain was observed in a study of T-cell reconstitution after alpha-beta-depleted transplantation in children. Study outcomes and limitations: Reported findings indicate that, about two months after transplant, alpha-beta T cells came from several hundred expanded clones, which were derived from non-depleted graft cells.

This clonotype appeared a few times. Antigen unknown. Germline V lookup: CDR1 KGHSH, CDR2 LQKENI. The CDR3 totals 14 residues. V was clipped by 4 bases and J by 3 bases, with 9 bases between them. A library of TCRbeta sequences, prepared with unique molecular identifiers, was generated. A single record per CDR3 protein comes from TCRdb applying MiXCR to the PCR reads. The repertoire includes about 500,000 distinct CDR3 sequences, roughly 11% of them detected once, and 14% sits in the top ten. The chain recombines TRBV18 with TRBJ2-2; D remains unclear. The sample consisted of PBMCs, mostly from graft donor cells, taken 180 days after TCRalphabeta/CD19-depleted stem cell transplant. The sequence came from a female patient between 2 and 10 years old who had a stem cell transplant for aplastic anemia, so the T cells may come from the graft donor. CDR3 amino acids: CASSLWTHTGELFF. For the CDR3, the DNA is TGTGCCAGCTCACTATGGACCCACACCGGGGAGCTGTTTTTT.